Shown below are 8 T cell receptor beta chains from a single sample sequenced in a study of blood T cell repertoires in COVID-19. Method: immunoSEQ multiplex PCR; TCRdb's copy keeps in-frame clones and lacks some. The data hold 430,000 or so clones, with 85% to 90% observed a single time. Sequenced: peripheral blood. These receptors were taken from a man younger than 35 with COVID-19, enrolled during active disease.

This clone was recorded once. The J gene is TRBJ2-6, the V gene TRBV5-4; the D gene is possibly TRBD2 (6 bases). Germline-derived CDR1 and CDR2 are SGHNT and YYREEE (reference sequence). Trimming cost V 1 base and J 0 bases, with 11 bases left between them. CDR3 length: 17 amino acids. This chain's CDR3 is CASSLRAGPSGANVLTF. In DNA form, the CDR3 reads TGTGCCAGCAGCTTGCGGGCGGGGCCCTCTGGGGCCAACGTCCTGACTTTC. Using reference TRBV5-4 and TRBJ2-6 for the parts outside the CDR3, the full variable domain is ETGVTQSPTHLIKTRGQQVTLRCSSQSGHNTVSWYQQALGQGPQFIFQYYREEENGRGNFPPRFSGLQFPNYSSELNVNALELDDSALYLCASSLRAGPSGANVLTFGAGSRLTVL.

The chain joins TRBV30 to TRBJ2-1; 14 bases map to TRBD2. V shed 8 bases and J 9 bases; nucleotides not matched to a gene: 9. CDR1 and CDR2 from the germline V gene are GTSNPN and SVGIG (reference sequence). The CDR3 spans 14 residues. The CDR3 reads CATSGLAGVGEQFF. The DNA for the CDR3 is TGTGCCACTTCGGGACTAGCGGGAGTTGGTGAGCAGTTCTTC.

This clone has a handful of counts. The chain recombines TRBV6-6 with TRBJ2-1; TRBD1 matches 7 bases. The CDR3 has 14 residues. Trimming cost V 6 bases and J 6 bases; bases outside gene matches: 8. Germline-derived CDR1 and CDR2 are MNHNY and SVGAGI (reference sequence). The CDR3 sequence: CASSPGQKTNEQFF. CDR3 DNA sequence: TGTGCCAGCAGCCCGGGACAGAAGACCAATGAGCAGTTCTTC.

This chain uses TRBV19 with TRBJ2-5; no firm D call. The length of the CDR3 is 13 residues. The germline V gene has CDR1 LNHDA and CDR2 SQIVND (reference sequence). Trimming pared 3 bases from V and 1 base from J, leaving 6 bases between. The DNA of the CDR3 is TGTGCCAGTAGTATTTACTTCCAAGAGACCCAGTACTTC. Residues: CASSIYFQETQYF. Looking up the rest from reference TRBV19 and TRBJ2-5 gives the full variable domain: DGGITQSPKYLFRKEGQNVTLSCEQNLNHDAMYWYRQDPGQGLRLIYYSQIVNDFQKGDIAEGYSVSREKKESFPLTVTSAQKNPTAFYLCASSIYFQETQYFGPGTRLLVL.

This clone came up once. This sequence joins TRBV5-1 and TRBJ2-7; the match to TRBD2 covers 7 bases. CDR1 and CDR2 (germline): SGHRS, YFSETQ. The CDR3 extends over 16 amino acids. Trimming at V came to 5 bases and at J to 6 bases, leaving 17 bases not matched to a gene. Written as DNA, the CDR3 is TGCGCCAGCAGACACTTGGGGGGAGGGAACTTGAGCGAGCAGTACTTC. Translating gives CASRHLGGGNLSEQYF.

The V call is TRBV18, the J call TRBJ1-1, with a tentative D call TRBD1 (5 bases). Germline assignment: CDR1 KGHSH and CDR2 LQKENI. CDR3 length: 11 residues. The V end was cut by 3 bases, the J end by 10 bases, with 9 bases between. DNA for the CDR3: TGTGCCAGCTCACCGGGGGGTGTAGCTTTCTTT. Its translation: CASSPGGVAFF.

The chain links TRBV5-1 to TRBJ1-4; 8 nucleotides agree with TRBD1. This CDR3 region has 14 residues. The V segment lost 4 bases and the J segment 8 bases; nucleotides outside the gene matches: 7. CDR1 is SGHRS and CDR2 is YFSETQ in the germline V gene. CDR3 nucleotides: TGCGCCAGCAGCCAAGGGACAGGTGGCGAAAAACTGTTTTTT. Its translation is CASSQGTGGEKLFF.

CDR3 region: CASSPEISVPGIGYTF. DNA of the CDR3: TGTGCCAGCAGCCCCGAAATTTCCGTCCCCGGGATTGGCTACACCTTC. The chain joins TRBV11-2 to TRBJ1-2; no clear D. Germline values: CDR1 SGHAT, CDR2 FQNNGV. This CDR3 is built from 16 residues. The V gene lost 5 bases and the J gene lost 7 bases, with 23 bases spanning the gap. The variable domain in full, completed from reference TRBV11-2 and TRBJ1-2, reads EAGVAQSPRYKIIEKRQSVAFWCNPISGHATLYWYQQILGQGPKLLIQFQNNGVVDDSQLPKDRFSAERLKGVDSTLKIQPAKLEDSAVYLCASSPEISVPGIGYTFGSGTRLTVV.